The rows below give T cell receptor beta chains drawn from one sample of a study of CD8 T cells in Susac syndrome. TCRdb itself ran the immunoSEQ multiplex PCR reads through MiXCR, one entry per CDR3 protein. The sample holds hundreds of thousands of distinct CDR3 sequences, approximately 94% seen once. Sequenced input: CD4+ T cells from PBMCs. All receptors come from a human donor with Susac syndrome. The CDR3 runs from the conserved cysteine through the conserved F or W. Fields, in order: J gene, V gene, D gene, CDR3 protein. D genes are given only for firm matches.

>TRBJ2-7|TRBV5-1|-
CASSLASDRSWDF
>TRBJ2-7|TRBV6-2/TRBV6-3|-
CASSQQSHEQYF
>TRBJ2-3|TRBV20-1|-
CSALNRVGFTDTQYF
>TRBJ1-1|TRBV2|-
CASTRGGQLNTEAFF
>TRBJ1-2|TRBV3-1|-
CASSQERDGFYTF
>TRBJ1-5|TRBV12-3/TRBV12-4|-
CASSTTGRYGQPQHF
>TRBJ2-4|TRBV12-3/TRBV12-4|-
CASSLAQGKNIQYF
>TRBJ2-7|TRBV4-1|-
CASSQDQDAGAPPQYF
>TRBJ1-6|TRBV4-3|-
CASSLDGAHNSPLHF
>TRBJ1-1|TRBV30|-
CAWTIQGSENTEAFF
>TRBJ1-1|TRBV7-8|-
CASSSMVRMNTEAFF
>TRBJ2-7|TRBV19|-
CASSSPGTYEQYF
>TRBJ2-2|TRBV12-5|TRBD2
CASGSRPREAGELFF
>TRBJ2-1|TRBV24-1|TRBD2
CATASGAGVFHEQFF
>TRBJ2-4|TRBV5-6|-
CASSSLPGGKNIQYF
>TRBJ2-3|TRBV7-7|-
CASSLTPTDTQYF
>TRBJ2-3|TRBV12-5|-
CASGSSGITDTQYF
>TRBJ1-6|TRBV27|-
CASLNPQIGSPLHF
>TRBJ2-5|TRBV15|TRBD2
CATSGIAGTSGRGETQYF
>TRBJ2-1|TRBV3-1|TRBD1
CASSLDRGINNEQFF
>TRBJ1-2|TRBV20-1|-
CSASLGISYGYTF
>TRBJ2-1|TRBV20-1|TRBD1
CSVGGQGIREQFF
>TRBJ2-4|TRBV20-1|-
CSARGLLDKNIQYF
>TRBJ2-3|TRBV30|TRBD2
CAWRIAGPKDTQYF
>TRBJ1-5|TRBV12-3/TRBV12-4|-
CASSRTGTVQPQHF
>TRBJ2-1|TRBV3-1|TRBD1
CASRKGQGIYNEQFF
>TRBJ1-1|TRBV2|-
CASRIDGEVTEAFF
>TRBJ1-2|TRBV25-1|-
CASRGDYGYTF
>TRBJ2-7|TRBV4-3|TRBD1
CASSQRTGGYEQYF
>TRBJ1-2|TRBV7-8|-
CASSPTSWAGEGYTF
>TRBJ2-7|TRBV4-3|-
CASSQVVEGEQYF
>TRBJ1-1|TRBV9|TRBD1
CASSVVGTGQANTEAFF
>TRBJ1-4|TRBV4-3|-
CASSKTGIREKLFF
>TRBJ2-3|TRBV3-1|TRBD2
CASSLAGGFTDTQYF
>TRBJ2-4|TRBV20-1|-
CSARHRDVGKEYF
>TRBJ2-7|TRBV7-2|-
CASSAGGTIYEQYF
>TRBJ1-3|TRBV20-1|-
CSAPFQVDTIYF
>TRBJ2-5|TRBV6-5|-
CASSRDQETQYF
>TRBJ1-5|TRBV20-1|-
CSARAGDQPQHF
>TRBJ1-2|TRBV30|-
CASPGRTGPNYGYTF
>TRBJ2-3|TRBV7-9|TRBD1
CASSETGASTDTQYF
>TRBJ1-5|TRBV15|-
CATSRQGLSNQPQHF
>TRBJ2-5|TRBV20-1|TRBD1
CSAEAGTGFLETQYF
>TRBJ1-2|TRBV6-2/TRBV6-3|-
CASSPSGSRGYTF
>TRBJ1-1|TRBV2|-
CASSEMRDTEAFF
>TRBJ2-1|TRBV29-1|TRBD2
CSVALRLAGYNEQFF
>TRBJ1-2|TRBV9|-
CASSRSTDHNSYGYTF